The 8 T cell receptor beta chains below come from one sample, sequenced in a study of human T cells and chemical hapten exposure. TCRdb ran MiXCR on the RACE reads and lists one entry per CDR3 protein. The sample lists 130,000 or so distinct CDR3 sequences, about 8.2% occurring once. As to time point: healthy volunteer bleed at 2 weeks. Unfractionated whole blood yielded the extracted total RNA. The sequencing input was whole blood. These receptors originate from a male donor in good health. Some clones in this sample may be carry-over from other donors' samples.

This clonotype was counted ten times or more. CDR3 residues: CASSLQGARTDTQYF. The CDR3 DNA follows: TGCGCCAGCAGCTTACAGGGGGCGCGGACAGATACGCAGTATTTT. The rearrangement links TRBV5-1 to TRBJ2-3; 9 positions agree with TRBD1. The germline CDR1 and CDR2 sequences are SGHRS and YFSETQ. V shed 2 bases, J shed 3 bases, and the junction held 4 bases outside the gene matches. The length of the CDR3 is 15 residues. The full variable domain, in which reference TRBV5-1 and TRBJ2-3 provide the parts outside the CDR3, is KAGVTQTPRYLIKTRGQQVTLSCSPISGHRSVSWYQQTPGQGLQFLFEYFSETQRNKGNFPGRFSGRQFSNSRSEMNVSTLELGDSALYLCASSLQGARTDTQYFGPGTRLTVL.

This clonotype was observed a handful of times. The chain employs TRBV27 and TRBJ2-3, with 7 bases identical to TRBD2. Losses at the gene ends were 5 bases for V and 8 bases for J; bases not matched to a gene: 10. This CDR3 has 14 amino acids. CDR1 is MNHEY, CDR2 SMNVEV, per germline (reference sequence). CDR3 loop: CASSPSTSRATQYF. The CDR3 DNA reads TGTGCCAGCAGTCCCTCGACTAGCCGGGCTACGCAGTATTTT.

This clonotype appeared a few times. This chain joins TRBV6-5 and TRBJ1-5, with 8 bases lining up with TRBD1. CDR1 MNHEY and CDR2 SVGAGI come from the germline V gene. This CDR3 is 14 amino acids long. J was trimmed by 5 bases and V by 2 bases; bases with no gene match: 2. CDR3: CASSYGTGHQPQHF. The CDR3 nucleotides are TGTGCCAGCAGTTACGGGACAGGCCATCAGCCCCAGCATTTT.

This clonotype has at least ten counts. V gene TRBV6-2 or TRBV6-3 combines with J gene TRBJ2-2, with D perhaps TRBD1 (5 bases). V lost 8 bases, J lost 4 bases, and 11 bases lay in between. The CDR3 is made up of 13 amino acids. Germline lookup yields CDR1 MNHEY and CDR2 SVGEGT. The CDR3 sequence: CASDKGVTGELFF. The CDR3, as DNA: TGTGCCAGCGATAAAGGGGTCACCGGGGAGCTGTTTTTT.

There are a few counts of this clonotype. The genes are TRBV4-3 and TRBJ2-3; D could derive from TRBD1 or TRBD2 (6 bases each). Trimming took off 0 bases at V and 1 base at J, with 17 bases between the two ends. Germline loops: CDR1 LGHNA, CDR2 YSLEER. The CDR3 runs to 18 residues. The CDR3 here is CASSQDWPRRGGTDTQYF. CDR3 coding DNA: TGCGCCAGCAGCCAAGATTGGCCCCGGAGGGGGGGCACAGATACGCAGTATTTT.

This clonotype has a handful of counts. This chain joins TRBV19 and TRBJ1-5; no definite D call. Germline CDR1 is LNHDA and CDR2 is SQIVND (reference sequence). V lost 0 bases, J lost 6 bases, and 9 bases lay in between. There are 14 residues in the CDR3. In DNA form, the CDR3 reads TGTGCCAGTAGTATAGATCCCAGTCTTCAGCCCCAGCATTTT. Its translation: CASSIDPSLQPQHF.

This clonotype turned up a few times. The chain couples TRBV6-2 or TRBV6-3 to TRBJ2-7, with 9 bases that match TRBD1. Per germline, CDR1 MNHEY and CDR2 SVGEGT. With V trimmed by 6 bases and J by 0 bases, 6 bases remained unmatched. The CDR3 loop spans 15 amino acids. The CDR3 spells CASSHEGQGSYEQYF. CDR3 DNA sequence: TGTGCCAGCAGCCACGAGGGACAGGGCTCCTACGAGCAGTACTTC.

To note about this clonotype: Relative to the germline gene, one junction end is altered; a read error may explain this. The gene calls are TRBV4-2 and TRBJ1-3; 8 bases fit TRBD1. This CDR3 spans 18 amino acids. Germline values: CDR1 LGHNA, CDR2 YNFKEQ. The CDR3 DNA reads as TGTGCCAACAGCCAAGGGCCCCCCGGACAGGGTCAAGGAAACACCATATATTTT. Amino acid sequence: CANSQGPPGQGQGNTIYF.